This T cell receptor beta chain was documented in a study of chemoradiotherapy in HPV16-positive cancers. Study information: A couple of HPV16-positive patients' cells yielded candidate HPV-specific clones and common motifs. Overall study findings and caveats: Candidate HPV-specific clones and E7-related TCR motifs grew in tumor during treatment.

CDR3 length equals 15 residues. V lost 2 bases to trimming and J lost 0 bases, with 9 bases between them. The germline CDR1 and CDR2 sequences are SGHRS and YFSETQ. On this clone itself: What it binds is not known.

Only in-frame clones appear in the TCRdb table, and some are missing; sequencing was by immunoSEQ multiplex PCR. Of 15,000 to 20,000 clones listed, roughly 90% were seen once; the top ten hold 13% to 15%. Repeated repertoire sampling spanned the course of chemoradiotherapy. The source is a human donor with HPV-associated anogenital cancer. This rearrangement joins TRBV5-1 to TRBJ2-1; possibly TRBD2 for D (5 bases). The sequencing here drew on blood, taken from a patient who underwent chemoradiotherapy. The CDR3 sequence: CASSLMDSSYNEQFF. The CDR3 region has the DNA TGCGCCAGCAGCTTAATGGACTCCTCCTACAATGAGCAGTTCTTC.